The rows below give T cell receptor beta chains drawn from one sample of a study of blood T cells in healthy people across ages. One entry per CDR3 protein, called by TCRdb with MiXCR from the 5' RACE reads. The table has some 1.7 million distinct CDR3 sequences, approximately 30% seen once; the top ten hold around 7.7%. The source material was blood. Receptor source: a woman aged 25 to 45 in good health. CDR3s include the opening cysteine and the closing phenylalanine or tryptophan. Each record gives: CDR3 DNA, CDR3 protein, clone size, V gene, D gene, J gene. A D gene is named only where the DNA matches it firmly. Size values are once, few and many counts, or a class for expanded clones, and some rows have none.

DNA: TGTGCCAGCAGTGACCGGACTGTTCTGTACGAGCAGTACTTC
CDR3: CASSDRTVLYEQYF
size: few
V: TRBV2
D: NA
J: TRBJ2-7

DNA: TGCGCCAGCAGGAGGTTGGGTGCAACTAATGAAAAACTGTTTTTT
CDR3: CASRRLGATNEKLFF
size: NA
V: TRBV5-1
D: NA
J: TRBJ1-4

DNA: TGTGCCAGCGCCTTTTGGGACAGGGCCTACGAGCAGTACTTC
CDR3: CASAFWDRAYEQYF
size: NA
V: TRBV12-3/TRBV12-4
D: TRBD1
J: TRBJ2-7

DNA: TGTGCCAGCAGCCAAGGGCCGGGTACTGGCTACACCTTC
CDR3: CASSQGPGTGYTF
size: NA
V: TRBV3-1
D: NA
J: TRBJ1-2

DNA: TGCGCCAGCAGCCAACGGACAGGGGATACCTACGAGCAGTACTTC
CDR3: CASSQRTGDTYEQYF
size: NA
V: TRBV4-3
D: TRBD1
J: TRBJ2-7

DNA: TGTGCCAGCAAGGGACGACGGGACTTCCCCCAGTTCTTC
CDR3: CASKGRRDFPQFF
size: few
V: TRBV6-2/TRBV6-3
D: NA
J: TRBJ2-1

DNA: TGCGCCAGCAGCTCCCTCCCAGGGGACACTGAAGCTTTCTTT
CDR3: CASSSLPGDTEAFF
size: NA
V: TRBV5-1
D: NA
J: TRBJ1-1

DNA: TGTGCCAGCAGCGGCTGGCTTACAGGGAAAGGGCGCAATGAGCAGTTCTTC
CDR3: CASSGWLTGKGRNEQFF
size: few
V: TRBV9
D: NA
J: TRBJ2-1

DNA: TGCAGCATTCTAGAGTGGGAGACCCAGTACTTC
CDR3: CSILEWETQYF
size: many
V: TRBV29-1
D: NA
J: TRBJ2-5

DNA: TGCAGTGCTAGCCACGGCGGACAGCCCTACAATGAGCAGTTCTTC
CDR3: CSASHGGQPYNEQFF
size: NA
V: TRBV20-1
D: NA
J: TRBJ2-1

DNA: TGTGCCAGCAGCCAAGAGGGTTTAGCGGGGGTTGAGCAGTTCTTC
CDR3: CASSQEGLAGVEQFF
size: many
V: TRBV4-2
D: TRBD2
J: TRBJ2-1

DNA: TGCAGTGCTATGGGGGGCCCAGGTTCCATGAACACTGAAGCTTTCTTT
CDR3: CSAMGGPGSMNTEAFF
size: NA
V: TRBV20-1
D: NA
J: TRBJ1-1

DNA: TGTGCCAGCAGTTTCCTCTCTAGCGGGGAGGAGACCCAGTACTTC
CDR3: CASSFLSSGEETQYF
size: NA
V: TRBV28
D: TRBD2
J: TRBJ2-5

DNA: TGCAGCGTTGGTCCGGACTCCTACGAGCAGTACTTC
CDR3: CSVGPDSYEQYF
size: NA
V: TRBV29-1
D: NA
J: TRBJ2-7

DNA: TGTGCCAGCAGCTCCCGGGCCTCGAACACCGGGGAGCTGTTTTTT
CDR3: CASSSRASNTGELFF
size: NA
V: TRBV7-9
D: NA
J: TRBJ2-2

DNA: TGCAGCGTTGAAGGCCCAGGGGAAATCCACGAGCAGTACTTC
CDR3: CSVEGPGEIHEQYF
size: NA
V: TRBV29-1
D: NA
J: TRBJ2-7

DNA: TGCGCCAGCAGCCAAGGCGTTGGAGGGACCCAGTACTTC
CDR3: CASSQGVGGTQYF
size: few
V: TRBV4-1
D: NA
J: TRBJ2-5

DNA: TGTGCCAGCAGCTCCAGGGGGGACTCCTACGAGCAGTACTTC
CDR3: CASSSRGDSYEQYF
size: NA
V: TRBV7-9
D: NA
J: TRBJ2-7

DNA: TGTGCCAGCAGTCGACAGGGTGCATCCCTCCACTTT
CDR3: CASSRQGASLHF
size: many
V: TRBV6-5
D: TRBD1
J: TRBJ1-6

DNA: TGTGCCAGCAGCCAGCCGACACCCCTGGGAGAGACCCAGTACTTC
CDR3: CASSQPTPLGETQYF
size: NA
V: TRBV7-6
D: NA
J: TRBJ2-5